This T cell receptor beta chain was captured in a study of blood T cell repertoires in COVID-19. Method: immunoSEQ multiplex PCR; TCRdb's copy keeps in-frame clones and lacks some. The repertoire holds over 70,000 clones, 80% to 85% seen once, with 28% in the top ten. This clone appeared once. V dropped 3 bases and J dropped 8 bases, with 20 bases sitting between them. Germline values: CDR1 LNHDA, CDR2 SQIVND (reference sequence). The CDR3 loop spans 16 amino acids. Input material: peripheral blood. The chain combines TRBV19 with TRBJ2-1; perhaps TRBD1 as D (8 bases). The receptor was isolated from a human donor in a cohort sampled during active COVID-19. The CDR3 nucleotides are TGTGCCAGTAGTATGGGAGGGGGCGACAGGGGCGATGAGCAGTTCTTC. Its protein product is CASSMGGGDRGDEQFF.